This T cell receptor (beta chain) was recorded in a study of regulatory T cells in long-lasting Graves disease. The germline V and J ends were trimmed by 3 bases and 5 bases, with 23 bases remaining between them. The CDR3 is made up of 17 amino acids. The V gene's germline CDR1 is MNHNS and CDR2 SASEGT. Libraries of TCR beta came from iRepertoire HTBI primers plus Arm-PCR of CDR3 regions. TCRdb re-called the multiplex PCR reads with MiXCR, one entry per CDR3 protein. Of under 450,000 distinct CDR3 sequences listed, approximately 25% are singletons. At least ten counts were recorded for this clonotype. The sample's time point: persistent/refractory GD, antithyroid drugs over 5 years with positive TRAb. RNA isolated from PBMCs was used to make the TCR library.

The V call is TRBV6-1, the J call TRBJ2-7; D is possibly TRBD1 or TRBD2 (5 bases each). This sequence was found in a woman aged 40 to 50 with Graves disease. This material consisted of peripheral blood mononuclear cells (PBMCs), taken when the disease was refractory, from a patient treated with antithyroid drugs. The CDR3 sequence is CASSELMGRGVGDEQYF. CDR3 sequence (DNA): TGTGCCAGCAGTGAGTTGATGGGACGGGGAGTAGGGGACGAGCAGTACTTC.